This TCR beta chain was found in a study of blood T cell repertoires in COVID-19. As for the study in general: Material from acute and convalescent COVID-19 was sourced from the United States, Italy and Spain. PBMCs, B-cell-depleted T cells, or T cells were the source of the cDNA or gDNA that made up the material.

Authors' processing steps: Amplification of reference gene primers provided the estimated nucleated cell counts. Profiling relied on immunoSEQ multiplex PCR, and the TCRdb table lists in-frame clones only, not all of them. That table furnishes V, J and clone size, whereas the DNA furnished D and trimming. The sample holds approximately 200,000 clones, about four fifths seen once. Trimming stripped 4 bases from V and 2 bases from J, with 12 bases between. CDR3 length: 15 amino acids. CDR1 and CDR2 from the germline V gene are LGHDT and YNNKEL (reference sequence). This clone is a singleton in its sample.

The sequence was collected from a woman of 80 years or more with acute or convalescent COVID-19. The sample taken for sequencing was peripheral blood. The chain recombines TRBV3-1 (or the pseudogene TRBV3-2) with TRBJ1-3; D is perhaps TRBD1 (5 bases). The chain's CDR3 is CASSLMGRTGNTIYF. The CDR3, as DNA: TGTGCCAGCAGCCTAATGGGGCGTACTGGAAACACCATATATTTT.